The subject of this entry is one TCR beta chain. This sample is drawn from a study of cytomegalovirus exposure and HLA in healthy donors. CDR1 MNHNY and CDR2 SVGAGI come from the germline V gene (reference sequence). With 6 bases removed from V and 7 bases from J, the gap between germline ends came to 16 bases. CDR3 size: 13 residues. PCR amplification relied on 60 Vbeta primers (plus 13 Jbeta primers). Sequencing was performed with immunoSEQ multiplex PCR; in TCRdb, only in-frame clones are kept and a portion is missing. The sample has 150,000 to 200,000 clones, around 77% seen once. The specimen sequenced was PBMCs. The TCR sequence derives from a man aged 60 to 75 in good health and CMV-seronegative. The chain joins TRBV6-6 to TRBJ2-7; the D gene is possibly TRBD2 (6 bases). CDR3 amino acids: CASSPPGDGEQYF. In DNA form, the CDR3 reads TGTGCCAGCAGCCCCCCGGGGGATGGAGAGCAGTACTTC.